This record looks at one TCR beta chain sequence and its context. The record originates from a study of cytotoxic CD8 clonotypes in ibrutinib-treated CLL. The assay was immunoSEQ multiplex PCR, and TCRdb's table has in-frame clones only and misses some. The sample has approximately 35,000 clones, about two thirds seen once. The receptor was derived from a human donor with chronic lymphocytic leukemia. This material consisted of PBMCs, taken at disease progression, from a patient treated with ibrutinib.

The CDR3 region is CASTSSGNTIYF. As DNA, the CDR3 is TGTGCCAGTACCAGCTCTGGAAACACCATATATTTT. The chain is built from TRBV19 and TRBJ1-3, with no clear D. This CDR3 comprises 12 residues. V lost 7 bases and J lost 0, with 4 bases in between. Looked up from germline, CDR1 is LNHDA and CDR2 is SQIVND (reference sequence).